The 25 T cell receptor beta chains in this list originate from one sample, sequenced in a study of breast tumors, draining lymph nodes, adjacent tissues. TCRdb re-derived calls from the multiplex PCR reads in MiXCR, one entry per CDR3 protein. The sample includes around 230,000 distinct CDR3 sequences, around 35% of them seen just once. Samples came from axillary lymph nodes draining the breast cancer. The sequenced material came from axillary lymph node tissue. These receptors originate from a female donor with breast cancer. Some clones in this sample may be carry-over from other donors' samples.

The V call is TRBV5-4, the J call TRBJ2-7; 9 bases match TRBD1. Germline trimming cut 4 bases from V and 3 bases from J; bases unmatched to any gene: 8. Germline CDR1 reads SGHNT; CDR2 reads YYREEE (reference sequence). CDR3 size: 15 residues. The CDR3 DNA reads TGTGCCAGCAGCGCCTCAGGGACAGGGCACTACGAGCAGTACTTC. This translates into CASSASGTGHYEQYF.

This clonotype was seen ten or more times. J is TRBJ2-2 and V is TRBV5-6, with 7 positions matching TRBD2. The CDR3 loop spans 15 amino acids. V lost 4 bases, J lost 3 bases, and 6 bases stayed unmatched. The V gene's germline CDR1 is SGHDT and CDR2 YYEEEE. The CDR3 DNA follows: TGTGCCAGCAGCCCAGATGGGGGGGACACCGGGGAGCTGTTTTTT. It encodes CASSPDGGDTGELFF.

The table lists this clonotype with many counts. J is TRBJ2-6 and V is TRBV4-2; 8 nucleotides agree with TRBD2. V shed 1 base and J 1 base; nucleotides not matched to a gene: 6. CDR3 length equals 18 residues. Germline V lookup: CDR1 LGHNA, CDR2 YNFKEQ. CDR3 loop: CASSQASGSSSGANVLTF. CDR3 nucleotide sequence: TGTGCCAGCAGCCAAGCCAGCGGGAGTTCGTCTGGGGCCAACGTCCTGACTTTC.

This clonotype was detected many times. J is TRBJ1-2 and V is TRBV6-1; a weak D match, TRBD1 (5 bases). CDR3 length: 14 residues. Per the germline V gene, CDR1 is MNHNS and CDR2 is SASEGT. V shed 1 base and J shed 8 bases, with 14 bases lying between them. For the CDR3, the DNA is TGTGCCAGCAGTGAAGGAGGGACCGGGAGGGGCTACACCTTC. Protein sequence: CASSEGGTGRGYTF.

The CDR3 coding sequence is TGCAGTGCCAATCAGGGACCCGCGGAGGGTTCACCCCTCCACTTT. Its translation is CSANQGPAEGSPLHF. V gene TRBV20-1 combines with J gene TRBJ1-6, with a possible D match to TRBD1 (5 bases). Germline V CDR1 and CDR2: DFQATT, SNEGSKA (reference sequence). CDR3 length equals 15 residues. The ends were cut back, 6 bases at V and 9 bases at J, with 21 bases in the middle.

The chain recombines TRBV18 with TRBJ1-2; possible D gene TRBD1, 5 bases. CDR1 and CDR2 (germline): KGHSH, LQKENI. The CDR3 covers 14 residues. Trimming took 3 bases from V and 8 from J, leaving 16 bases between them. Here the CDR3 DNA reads TGTGCCAGCTCACCCCGGGGAGGGGCTAACGGCTACACCTTC. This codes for CASSPRGGANGYTF.

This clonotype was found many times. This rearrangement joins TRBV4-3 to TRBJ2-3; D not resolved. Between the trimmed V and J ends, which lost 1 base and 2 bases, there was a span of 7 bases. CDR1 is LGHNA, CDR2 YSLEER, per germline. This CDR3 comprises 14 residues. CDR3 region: CASSQGQSTDTQYF. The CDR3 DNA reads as TGCGCCAGCAGCCAAGGACAATCCACAGATACGCAGTATTTT.

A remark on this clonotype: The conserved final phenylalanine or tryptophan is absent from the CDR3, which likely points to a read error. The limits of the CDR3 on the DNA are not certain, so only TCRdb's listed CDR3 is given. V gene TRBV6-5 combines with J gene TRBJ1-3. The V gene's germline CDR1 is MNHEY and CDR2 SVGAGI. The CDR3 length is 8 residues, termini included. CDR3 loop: CAISATFE.

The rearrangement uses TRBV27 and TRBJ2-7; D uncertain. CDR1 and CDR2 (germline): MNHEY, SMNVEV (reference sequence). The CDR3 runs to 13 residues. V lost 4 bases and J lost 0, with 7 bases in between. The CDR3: CASSWASSYEQYF. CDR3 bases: TGTGCCAGCAGTTGGGCTAGCTCCTACGAGCAGTACTTC.

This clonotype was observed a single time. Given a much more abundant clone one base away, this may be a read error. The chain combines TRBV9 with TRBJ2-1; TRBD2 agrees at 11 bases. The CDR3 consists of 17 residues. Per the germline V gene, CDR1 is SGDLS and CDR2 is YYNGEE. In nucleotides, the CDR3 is TGTGCCAGCAGCGTAGTCCCCGGACTAGCGGGTTACACTGAGCAGTTCTTC. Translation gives CASSVVPGLAGYTEQFF.

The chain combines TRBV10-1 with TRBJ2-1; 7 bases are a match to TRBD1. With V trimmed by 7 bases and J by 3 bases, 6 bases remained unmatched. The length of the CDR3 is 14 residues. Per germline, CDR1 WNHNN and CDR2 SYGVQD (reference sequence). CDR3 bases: TGCGCCAGCATTAACAGGGGCCACTACAATGAGCAGTTCTTC. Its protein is CASINRGHYNEQFF.

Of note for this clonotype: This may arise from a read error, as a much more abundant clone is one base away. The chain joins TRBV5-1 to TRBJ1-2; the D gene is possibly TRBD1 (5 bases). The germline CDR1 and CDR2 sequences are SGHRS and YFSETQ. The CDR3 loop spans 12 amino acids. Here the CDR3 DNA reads TGCGCCGGCAGCTGGGGACGGGATGGCTACACCTTC. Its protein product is CAGSWGRDGYTF.

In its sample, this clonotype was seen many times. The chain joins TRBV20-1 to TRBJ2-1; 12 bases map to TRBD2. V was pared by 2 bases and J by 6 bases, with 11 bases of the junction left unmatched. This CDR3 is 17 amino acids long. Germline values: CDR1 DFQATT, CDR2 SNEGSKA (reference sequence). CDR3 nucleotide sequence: TGCAGTGCTAGAACCCTCTTTGCTAGCGGGAGGGGCAATGAGCAGTTCTTC. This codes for CSARTLFASGRGNEQFF.

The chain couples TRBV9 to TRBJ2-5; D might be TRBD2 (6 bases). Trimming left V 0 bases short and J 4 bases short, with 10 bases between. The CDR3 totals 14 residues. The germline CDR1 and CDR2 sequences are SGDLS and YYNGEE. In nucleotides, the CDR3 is TGTGCCAGCAGCGTAGCTGGGGACTTAGAGACCCAGTACTTC. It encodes CASSVAGDLETQYF.

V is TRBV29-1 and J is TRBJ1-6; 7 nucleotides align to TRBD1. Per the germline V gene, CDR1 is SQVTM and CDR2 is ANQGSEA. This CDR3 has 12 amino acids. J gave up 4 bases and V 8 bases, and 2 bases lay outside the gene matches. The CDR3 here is CSSDRYNSPLHF. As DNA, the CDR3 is TGCAGCTCGGACAGGTATAATTCACCCCTCCACTTT.

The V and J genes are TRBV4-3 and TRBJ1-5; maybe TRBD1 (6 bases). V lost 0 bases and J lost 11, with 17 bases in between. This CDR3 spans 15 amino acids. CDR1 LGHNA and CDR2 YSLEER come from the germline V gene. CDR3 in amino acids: CASSQEFGGQGTQHF. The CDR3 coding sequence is TGCGCCAGCAGCCAAGAGTTCGGGGGGCAAGGGACCCAGCATTTT.

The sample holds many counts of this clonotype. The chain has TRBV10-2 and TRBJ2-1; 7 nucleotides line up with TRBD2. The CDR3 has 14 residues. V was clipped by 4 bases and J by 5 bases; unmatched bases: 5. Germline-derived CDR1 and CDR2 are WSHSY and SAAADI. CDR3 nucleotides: TGCGCCAGCAGTGGGGGGGGAGGCCACAATGAGCAGTTCTTC. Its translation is CASSGGGGHNEQFF.

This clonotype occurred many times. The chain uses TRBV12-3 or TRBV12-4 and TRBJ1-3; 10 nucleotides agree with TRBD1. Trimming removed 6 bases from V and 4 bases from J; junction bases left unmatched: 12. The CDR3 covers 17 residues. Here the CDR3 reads CASRLAGTGASGNTIYF. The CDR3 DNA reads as TGTGCCAGCAGGTTGGCTGGGACAGGGGCCTCGGGAAACACCATATATTTT.

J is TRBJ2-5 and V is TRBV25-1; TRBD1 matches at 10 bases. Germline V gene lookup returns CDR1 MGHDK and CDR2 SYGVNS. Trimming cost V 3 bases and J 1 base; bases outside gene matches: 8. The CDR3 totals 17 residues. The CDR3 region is CASSDLGQGTSQETQYF. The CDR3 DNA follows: TGTGCCAGCAGTGACCTGGGACAGGGGACCTCCCAAGAGACCCAGTACTTC.

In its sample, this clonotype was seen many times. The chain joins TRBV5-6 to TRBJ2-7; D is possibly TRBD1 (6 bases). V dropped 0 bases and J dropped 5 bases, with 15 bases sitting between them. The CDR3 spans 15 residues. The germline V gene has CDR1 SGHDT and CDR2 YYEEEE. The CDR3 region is CASSLALQGVHEQYF. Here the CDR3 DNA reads TGTGCCAGCAGCTTGGCGCTACAGGGCGTCCACGAGCAGTACTTC.

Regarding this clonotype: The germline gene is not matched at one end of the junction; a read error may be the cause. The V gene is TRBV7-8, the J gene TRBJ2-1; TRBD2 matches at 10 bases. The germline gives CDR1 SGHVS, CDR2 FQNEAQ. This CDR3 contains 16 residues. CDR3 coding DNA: TGTGCCAGCAGCTTAGGGGTTAGCGGGAGGTTCAATGAGCAGCTCTTC. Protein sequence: CASSLGVSGRFNEQLF.

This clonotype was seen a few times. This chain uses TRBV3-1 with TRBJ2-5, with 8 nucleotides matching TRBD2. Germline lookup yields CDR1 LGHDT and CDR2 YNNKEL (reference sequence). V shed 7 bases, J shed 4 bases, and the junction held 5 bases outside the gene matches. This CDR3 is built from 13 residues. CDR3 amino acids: CASTLRGGETQYF. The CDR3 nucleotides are TGTGCCAGCACCCTACGGGGGGGAGAGACCCAGTACTTC.

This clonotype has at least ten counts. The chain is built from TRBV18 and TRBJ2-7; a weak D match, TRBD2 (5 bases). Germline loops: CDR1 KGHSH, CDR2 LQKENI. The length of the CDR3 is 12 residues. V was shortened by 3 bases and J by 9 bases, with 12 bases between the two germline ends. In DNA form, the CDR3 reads TGTGCCAGCTCACCGGAGGAATCCGCGCAGTACTTC. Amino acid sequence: CASSPEESAQYF.

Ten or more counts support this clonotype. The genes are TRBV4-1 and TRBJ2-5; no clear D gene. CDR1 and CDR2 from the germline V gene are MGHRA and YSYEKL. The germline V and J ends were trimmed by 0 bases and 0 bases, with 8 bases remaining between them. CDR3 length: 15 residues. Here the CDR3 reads CASSQDSQDQETQYF. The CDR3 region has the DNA TGCGCCAGCAGCCAAGATAGTCAGGACCAAGAGACCCAGTACTTC.

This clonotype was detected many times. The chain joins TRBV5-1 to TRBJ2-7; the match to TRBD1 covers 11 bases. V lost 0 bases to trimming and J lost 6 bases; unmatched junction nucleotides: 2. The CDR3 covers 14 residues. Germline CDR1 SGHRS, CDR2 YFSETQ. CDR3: CASSLGTGGGEQYF. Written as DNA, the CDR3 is TGCGCCAGCAGCTTGGGGACAGGGGGCGGCGAGCAGTACTTC. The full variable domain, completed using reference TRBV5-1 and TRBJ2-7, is KAGVTQTPRYLIKTRGQQVTLSCSPISGHRSVSWYQQTPGQGLQFLFEYFSETQRNKGNFPGRFSGRQFSNSRSEMNVSTLELGDSALYLCASSLGTGGGEQYFGPGTRLTVT.